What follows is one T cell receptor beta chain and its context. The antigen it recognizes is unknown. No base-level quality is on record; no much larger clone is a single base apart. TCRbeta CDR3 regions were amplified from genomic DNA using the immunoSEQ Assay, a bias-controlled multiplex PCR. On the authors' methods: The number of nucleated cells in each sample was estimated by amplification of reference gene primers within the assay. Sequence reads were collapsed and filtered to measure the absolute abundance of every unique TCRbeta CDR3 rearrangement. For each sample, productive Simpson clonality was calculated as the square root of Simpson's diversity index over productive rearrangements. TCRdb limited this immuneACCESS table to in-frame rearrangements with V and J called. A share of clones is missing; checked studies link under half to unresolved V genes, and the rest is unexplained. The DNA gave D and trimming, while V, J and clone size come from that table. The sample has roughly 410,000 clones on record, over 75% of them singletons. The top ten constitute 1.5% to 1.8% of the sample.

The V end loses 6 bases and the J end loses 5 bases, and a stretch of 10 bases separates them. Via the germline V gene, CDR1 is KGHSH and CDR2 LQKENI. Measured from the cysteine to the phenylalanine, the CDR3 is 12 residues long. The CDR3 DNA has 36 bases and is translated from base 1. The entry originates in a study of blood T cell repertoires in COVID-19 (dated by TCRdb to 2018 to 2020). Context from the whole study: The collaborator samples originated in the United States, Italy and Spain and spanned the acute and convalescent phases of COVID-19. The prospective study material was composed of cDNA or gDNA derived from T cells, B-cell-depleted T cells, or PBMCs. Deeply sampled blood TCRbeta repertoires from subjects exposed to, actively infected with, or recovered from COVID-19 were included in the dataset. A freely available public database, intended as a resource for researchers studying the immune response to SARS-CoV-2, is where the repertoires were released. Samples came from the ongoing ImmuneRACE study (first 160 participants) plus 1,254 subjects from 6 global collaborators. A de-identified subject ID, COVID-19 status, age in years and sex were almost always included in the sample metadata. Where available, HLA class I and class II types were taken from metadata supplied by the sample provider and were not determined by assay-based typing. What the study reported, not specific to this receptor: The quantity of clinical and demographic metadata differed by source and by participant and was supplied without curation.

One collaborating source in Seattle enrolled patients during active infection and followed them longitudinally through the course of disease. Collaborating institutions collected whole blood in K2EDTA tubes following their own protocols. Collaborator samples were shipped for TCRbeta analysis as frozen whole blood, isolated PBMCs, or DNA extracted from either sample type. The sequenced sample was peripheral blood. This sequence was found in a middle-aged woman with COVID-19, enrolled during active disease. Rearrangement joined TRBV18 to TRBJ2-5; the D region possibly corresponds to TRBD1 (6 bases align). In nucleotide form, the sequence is TGTGCCAGCTCTGGAGACAGGGAGACCCAGTACTTC. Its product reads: CASSGDRETQYF.